This T cell receptor (beta chain) was found in a study of blood T cells in healthy people across ages. Primers used in a second PCR of about 7 to 12 cycles were a sample-barcoded 5' primer and a J-beta primer mix. Template switching added a 12-random-nucleotide identifier to every cDNA molecule. In TCRdb, the 5' RACE reads were re-called with MiXCR into one record per CDR3 protein. Of around 1.5 million distinct CDR3 sequences listed, roughly 32% are singletons. As concerns this clonotype: Antigen unknown.

Overall study findings and caveats: The study could not conclusively compare naive and antigen-experienced cells, given its unsorted PBMCs.

What was sequenced was blood. This clonotype was sampled from a woman in her thirties in good health.

The CDR3 DNA sequence: TGTGCCAGCAGCTTAGCGCTAATGGCTAGCGGGAGTGTGTCCTACGAGCAGTACTTC. Protein sequence: CASSLALMASGSVSYEQYF. The chain has TRBV7-9 and TRBJ2-7, with TRBD2 matching over 10 bases. The CDR3 is 19 amino acids. Germline values: CDR1 SEHNR, CDR2 FQNEAQ (reference sequence). V lost 0 bases and J lost 1; bases outside the gene matches: 12.